The TCR beta chain described here comes from a study of T cells in women clearing cervical HPV infection. Study-wide background: Case blood drawn at lesion detection; control blood after infection cleared.

CDR3 length: 14 residues. Germline V gene data show CDR1 as SGHRS and CDR2 as YFSETQ. V lost 0 bases, J lost 5 bases, and 8 bases lay in between. The table came from immunoSEQ multiplex PCR; TCRdb's copy has only in-frame clones and leaves some out. The sample is made up of roughly 42,000 clones, and the top ten hold 1% to 1.5% of it. Worth noting for this clone: The CDR3 extends 3 residues past the end of the read, so its final part is completed from the germline J gene.

The V gene is TRBV5-1, the J gene TRBJ1-4; the D gene is possibly TRBD1 (6 bases). The clonotype originates from a woman aged 18 to 75 with a cervical HPV16 infection that either progressed to CIN3+ or cleared (not recorded which). Sequenced: blood buffy coat. This CDR3 is CASSLVGANEKLFF. The part of the CDR3 DNA that was read is TGCGCCAGCAGCTTGGTGGGGGCGAATGAAAAA.